This is a list of T cell receptor beta chains from one sample in a study of blood T cell repertoires in COVID-19. Assay: immunoSEQ multiplex PCR; the TCRdb copy retains only in-frame clones and omits some. This table holds roughly 150,000 clones, more than 85% found once. The sample was peripheral blood. These receptors came from a woman of 80 years or more with COVID-19, enrolled during active disease. Both conserved end residues are part of each CDR3.

V,CDR3
TRBV4-3,CASSNRGRNEQFF
TRBV29-1,CSVHDVSAFF
TRBV7-3,CASSLSGGDTQYF
TRBV5-8,CASSLWLAGYNEQFF
TRBV6-5,CASSPGLPYGYTF
TRBV21-1,CASSKQTGRYEQYF
TRBV19,CASSILFGFNKNYGYTF
TRBV5-1,CASSPRPTANYGYTF
TRBV10-3,CAISESIGVNTEAFF
TRBV20-1,CSASWGPAQYF
TRBV4-1,CASSQETPSGTGELFF